Listed below are T cell receptor beta chains from one sample, sequenced in a study of metastatic and nonmetastatic thyroid tumors. TCRdb redid the clone calls on the PCR reads using MiXCR. Of some 20,000 clones listed, around 14% are singletons. Sequenced: blood. The receptors were sampled from a female donor with papillary thyroid cancer or a benign thyroid nodule (not recorded which). Some clones in this sample may be carry-over from other donors' samples. Each CDR3 is given with its conserved first and last residue. A D gene is named only where the DNA matches it firmly. Not all rows give a size; the values are once, few, many and, for expanded clones, a class.

CDR3 protein: CASSQGGTREQYF
CDR3 DNA: TGCGCCAGCAGCCAAGGGGGGACTAGAGAGCAGTACTTC
V gene: TRBV28
J gene: TRBJ2-7
CDR3 length: 13
clone size: NA
D gene: TRBD2

CDR3 protein: CASRSIRESNYGYTF
CDR3 DNA: TGTGCCAGTAGGTCCATCAGGGAATCGAACTATGGCTACACCTTC
V gene: TRBV19
J gene: TRBJ1-2
CDR3 length: 15
clone size: medium-sized
D gene: NA

CDR3 protein: CASSPWGGISTDTQYF
CDR3 DNA: TGTGCCAGCAGCCCCTGGGGGGGAATTAGCACAGATACGCAGTATTTT
V gene: TRBV9
J gene: TRBJ2-3
CDR3 length: 16
clone size: many
D gene: TRBD2

CDR3 protein: CASSGGGMRETQYF
CDR3 DNA: TGTGCCAGCAGCGGAGGGGGTATGAGAGAGACCCAGTACTTC
V gene: TRBV9
J gene: TRBJ2-5
CDR3 length: 14
clone size: many
D gene: NA

CDR3 protein: CAWTGAANYGYTF
CDR3 DNA: TGTGCCTGGACAGGGGCCGCTAACTATGGCTACACCTTC
V gene: TRBV30
J gene: TRBJ1-2
CDR3 length: 13
clone size: many
D gene: NA

CDR3 protein: CASIPVAGRSYEQYF
CDR3 DNA: TGTGCCAGCATCCCCGTAGCGGGACGCTCCTACGAGCAGTACTTC
V gene: TRBV5-5
J gene: TRBJ2-7
CDR3 length: 15
clone size: many
D gene: TRBD2

CDR3 protein: CASSLVTPPGNTIYF
CDR3 DNA: TGTGCCAGCAGCTTAGTCACGCCGCCTGGAAACACCATATATTTT
V gene: TRBV7-6
J gene: TRBJ1-3
CDR3 length: 15
clone size: medium-sized
D gene: NA

CDR3 protein: CSAIRTPKYF
CDR3 DNA: TGCAGTGCTATCCGGACTCCCAAGTACTTC
V gene: TRBV20-1
J gene: TRBJ2-7
CDR3 length: 10
clone size: NA
D gene: NA

CDR3 protein: CASSPPKAF
CDR3 DNA: TGTGCCAGCAGTCCCCCGAAGGCCTTC
V gene: TRBV12-3/TRBV12-4
J gene: TRBJ2-1
CDR3 length: 9
clone size: many
D gene: NA

CDR3 protein: CASSLAGCTPQHF
CDR3 DNA: TGTGCCAGCAGCCTCGCAGGGTGCACGCCCCAGCATTTT
V gene: TRBV2
J gene: TRBJ1-5
CDR3 length: 13
clone size: few
D gene: NA

CDR3 protein: CASSLQGRLAKNIQYF
CDR3 DNA: TGTGCCAGCAGCTTGCAGGGACGCTTAGCCAAAAACATTCAGTACTTC
V gene: TRBV7-2
J gene: TRBJ2-4
CDR3 length: 16
clone size: NA
D gene: NA

CDR3 protein: CASSYVAGELFF
CDR3 DNA: TGTGCCAGCAGCTACGTTGCCGGGGAGCTGTTTTTT
V gene: TRBV7-9
J gene: TRBJ2-2
CDR3 length: 12
clone size: many
D gene: NA

CDR3 protein: CASSLAGVGELFF
CDR3 DNA: TGTGCCAGCAGCTTAGCGGGTGTCGGGGAGCTGTTTTTT
V gene: TRBV28
J gene: TRBJ2-2
CDR3 length: 13
clone size: few
D gene: TRBD2

CDR3 protein: CASSSRRRTYEKLFF
CDR3 DNA: TGTGCCAGCAGTTCCCGACGGAGAACGTATGAAAAACTGTTTTTT
V gene: TRBV28
J gene: TRBJ1-4
CDR3 length: 15
clone size: medium-sized
D gene: NA

CDR3 protein: CASRVALAGYNEQFF
CDR3 DNA: TGCGCCAGCAGGGTTGCACTAGCGGGATATAATGAGCAGTTCTTC
V gene: TRBV5-1
J gene: TRBJ2-1
CDR3 length: 15
clone size: many
D gene: TRBD2

CDR3 protein: CASSDGVANEKLFF
CDR3 DNA: TGTGCCAGCAGTGATGGGGTGGCTAATGAAAAACTGTTTTTT
V gene: TRBV2
J gene: TRBJ1-4
CDR3 length: 14
clone size: many
D gene: NA

CDR3 protein: CSARRGSPNYGYTF
CDR3 DNA: TGCAGTGCCAGAAGGGGCAGCCCCAACTATGGCTACACCTTC
V gene: TRBV20-1
J gene: TRBJ1-2
CDR3 length: 14
clone size: NA
D gene: NA

CDR3 protein: CASGHNTDTQYF
CDR3 DNA: TGTGCCTCGGGACACAACACAGATACGCAGTATTTT
V gene: TRBV6-1
J gene: TRBJ2-3
CDR3 length: 12
clone size: many
D gene: NA

CDR3 protein: CASSSQGFGELFF
CDR3 DNA: TGCGCCAGCAGCTCCCAGGGTTTCGGGGAGCTGTTTTTT
V gene: TRBV5-1
J gene: TRBJ2-2
CDR3 length: 13
clone size: many
D gene: NA

CDR3 protein: CASSLAWGGNEQFF
CDR3 DNA: TGTGCCAGCAGCTTAGCGTGGGGTGGGAATGAGCAGTTCTTC
V gene: TRBV7-8
J gene: TRBJ2-1
CDR3 length: 14
clone size: NA
D gene: NA

CDR3 protein: CASRYGSGLNYGYTF
CDR3 DNA: TGTGCCAGCAGATATGGCTCAGGTCTTAACTATGGCTACACTTTC
V gene: TRBV6-1
J gene: TRBJ1-2
CDR3 length: 15
clone size: many
D gene: NA

CDR3 protein: CSALGTGGVNEQYF
CDR3 DNA: TGCAGTGCCCTAGGGACAGGGGGCGTAAACGAGCAGTACTTC
V gene: TRBV20-1
J gene: TRBJ2-7
CDR3 length: 14
clone size: NA
D gene: TRBD1